This T cell receptor (beta chain) emerged from a study of T cells in Graves' hyperthyroidism and ophthalmopathy. Study in general: Peripheral blood was obtained at initial diagnosis, preceding any treatment.

Hyperthyroidism had been newly diagnosed in patients aged 18 to 65, and its duration was under 2 months. TCR beta CDR3 region amplification was performed from RNA transcripts. Using the HTBI primer set, a first-round RT-PCR was run on the TCR CDR3. TCRdb re-called the multiplex PCR reads with MiXCR, one entry per CDR3 protein. The sample has roughly 380,000 distinct CDR3 sequences, about 14% seen once. In the case of this clonotype: No antigen is known for it.

Trimming pared 0 bases from V and 0 bases from J, leaving 9 bases between. The length of the CDR3 is 15 residues. Per the germline V gene, CDR1 is SGHKS and CDR2 is YYEKEE (reference sequence). Study results and caveats: Blood also contained most expanded thyroid clonotypes above 0.001. Ophthalmopathy could be told apart from stable hyperthyroidism with a 13 V-J model.

The rearrangement uses TRBV5-5 and TRBJ1-2; no definite D call. The clonotype was recovered from a woman in her fifties or sixties with Graves' hyperthyroidism. Specimen: blood. CDR3 residues: CASSLALGANYGYTF. CDR3 sequence (DNA): TGTGCCAGCAGCTTGGCATTGGGAGCTAACTATGGCTACACCTTC.